This T cell receptor beta chain was profiled in a study of T-cell memory formation after mild COVID-19. At the level of the study: Among the donors, TCR clusters were largely specific to each donor.

The CDR3 extends over 17 amino acids. Germline-derived CDR1 and CDR2 are MNHNY and SVGAGI (reference sequence). The germline V and J ends were trimmed by 5 bases and 0 bases, with 14 bases remaining between them. There are a few counts of this clonotype. Its matching antigen is unknown. MiXCR, applied by TCRdb to the 5' RACE reads, yields one record per CDR3 protein. The sample contains under 550,000 distinct CDR3 sequences, 18% of which appear only once. General observations from the study: Day 15 to 85 contracting clones showed balanced CD4/CD8; later expanders leaned CD4+.

The sequencing sample was made of PBMCs or a T cell subset sorted from them (not recorded which). The chain combines TRBV6-6 with TRBJ2-6; D is unclear. The clonotype was recovered from an adult woman who had mild COVID-19 (a few samples of this study predate the infection). Cell type and time point are not known. This CDR3 reads CASSPLRASSGANVLTF. In DNA form, the CDR3 reads TGTGCCAGCAGTCCCCTACGGGCCAGCTCTGGGGCCAACGTCCTGACTTTC.